What follows is one TCR beta chain and its context. Per the original data handling: The authors estimated nucleated cell counts from reference gene primer amplification. The data were produced by immunoSEQ multiplex PCR, yet TCRdb's version contains in-frame clones alone and is incomplete. The V and J calls and clone size are taken from that table; D and trimming were inferred from the DNA. The sample carries about 8,000 clones, 88% recorded once. These data are taken from a study of blood T cell repertoires in COVID-19. The receptor's source is a woman in her fifties or sixties with active or convalescent COVID-19. Sequenced material: peripheral blood.

CDR3 nucleotides: TGTGCCAGTAGCTCCCAGGGGGCGATAGGAGAAAAACTGTTTTTT. Amino acid sequence: CASSSQGAIGEKLFF. J is TRBJ1-4 and V is TRBV19, with TRBD1 matching over 8 bases. The CDR3 runs to 15 residues. J was trimmed by 8 bases and V by 6 bases; bases with no gene match: 11. The germline V gene has CDR1 LNHDA and CDR2 SQIVND (reference sequence).